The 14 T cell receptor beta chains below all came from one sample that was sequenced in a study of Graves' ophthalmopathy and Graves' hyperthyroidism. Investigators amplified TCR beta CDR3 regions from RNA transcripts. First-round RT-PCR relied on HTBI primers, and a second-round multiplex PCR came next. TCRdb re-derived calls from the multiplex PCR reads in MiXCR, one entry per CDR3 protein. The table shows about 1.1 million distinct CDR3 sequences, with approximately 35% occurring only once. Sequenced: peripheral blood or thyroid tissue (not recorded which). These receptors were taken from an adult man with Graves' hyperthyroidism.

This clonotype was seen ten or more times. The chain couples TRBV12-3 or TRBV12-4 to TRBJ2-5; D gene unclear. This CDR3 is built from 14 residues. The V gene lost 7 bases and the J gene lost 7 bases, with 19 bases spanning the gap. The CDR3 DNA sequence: TGTGCCAGCACCAAAAGTCATACAGCTGTGACCCAGTACTTC. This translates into CASTKSHTAVTQYF.

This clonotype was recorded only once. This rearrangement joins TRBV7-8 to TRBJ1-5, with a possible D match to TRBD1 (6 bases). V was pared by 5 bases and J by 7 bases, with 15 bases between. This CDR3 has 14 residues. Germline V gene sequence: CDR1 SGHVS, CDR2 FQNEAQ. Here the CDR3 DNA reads TGTGCCAGCAGCCATGACAGGAAGTCGCAGCCCCAGCATTTT. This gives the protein CASSHDRKSQPQHF.

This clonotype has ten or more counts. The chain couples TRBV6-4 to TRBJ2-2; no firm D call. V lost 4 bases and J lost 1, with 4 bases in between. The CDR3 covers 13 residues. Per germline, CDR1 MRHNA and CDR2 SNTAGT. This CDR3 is CASSAGNTGELFF. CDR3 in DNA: TGTGCCAGCAGTGCAGGGAACACCGGGGAGCTGTTTTTT.

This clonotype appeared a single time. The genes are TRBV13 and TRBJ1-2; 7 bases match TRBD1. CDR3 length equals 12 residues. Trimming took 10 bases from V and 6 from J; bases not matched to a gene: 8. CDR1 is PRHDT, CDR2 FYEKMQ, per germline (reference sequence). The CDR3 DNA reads TGTGCCACCAACCGGGACAGTGATGGCTACACCTTC. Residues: CATNRDSDGYTF.

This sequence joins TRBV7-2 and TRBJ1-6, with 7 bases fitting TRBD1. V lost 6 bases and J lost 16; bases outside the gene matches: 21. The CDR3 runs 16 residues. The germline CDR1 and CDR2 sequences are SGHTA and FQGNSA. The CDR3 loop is CASRDIRTAGTETLHF. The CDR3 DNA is TGTGCCAGCAGGGACATAAGGACAGCGGGGACAGAGACACTCCACTTT.

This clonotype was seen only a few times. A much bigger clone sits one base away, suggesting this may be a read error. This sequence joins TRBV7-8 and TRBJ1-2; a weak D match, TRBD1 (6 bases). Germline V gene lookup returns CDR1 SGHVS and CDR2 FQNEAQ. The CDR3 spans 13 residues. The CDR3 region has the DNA TGTGCCAGCAGCTTACGGACAGCCAATGGCCACACCTTC. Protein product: CASSLRTANGHTF. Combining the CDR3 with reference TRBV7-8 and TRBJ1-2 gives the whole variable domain GAGVSQSPRYKVAKRGQDVALRCDPISGHVSLFWYQQALGQGPEFLTYFQNEAQLDKSGLPSDRFFAERPEGSVSTLKIQRTQQEDSAVYLCASSLRTANGHTFGSGTRLTVV.

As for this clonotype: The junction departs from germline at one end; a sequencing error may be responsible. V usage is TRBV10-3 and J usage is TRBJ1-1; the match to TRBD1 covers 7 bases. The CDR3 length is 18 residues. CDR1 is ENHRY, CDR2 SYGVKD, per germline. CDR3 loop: CASSFLRQGAHKNTEAFF. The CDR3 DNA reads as TGTGCCAGCAGTTTCCTTCGACAGGGAGCTCACAAGAACACTGAAGCTTTCTTT.

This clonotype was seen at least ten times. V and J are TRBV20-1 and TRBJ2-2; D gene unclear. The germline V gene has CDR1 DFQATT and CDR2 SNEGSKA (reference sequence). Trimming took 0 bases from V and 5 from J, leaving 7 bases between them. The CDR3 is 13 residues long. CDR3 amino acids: CSARDWRTGELFF. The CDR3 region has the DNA TGCAGTGCTAGAGATTGGAGAACCGGGGAGCTGTTTTTT.

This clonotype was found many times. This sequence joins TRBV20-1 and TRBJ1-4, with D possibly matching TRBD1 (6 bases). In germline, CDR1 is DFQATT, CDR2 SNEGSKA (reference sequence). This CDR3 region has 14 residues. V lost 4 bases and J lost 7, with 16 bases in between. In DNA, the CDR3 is TGCAGTGCTATAAAACAGGGTGCGCGTGAAAAACTGTTTTTT. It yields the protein CSAIKQGAREKLFF.

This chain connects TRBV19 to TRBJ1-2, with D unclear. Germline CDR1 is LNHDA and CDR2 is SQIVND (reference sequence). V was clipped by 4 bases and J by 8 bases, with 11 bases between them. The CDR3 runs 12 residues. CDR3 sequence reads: CASSRQAGGYTF. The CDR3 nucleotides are TGTGCCAGTAGTAGGCAGGCCGGCGGCTACACCTTC.

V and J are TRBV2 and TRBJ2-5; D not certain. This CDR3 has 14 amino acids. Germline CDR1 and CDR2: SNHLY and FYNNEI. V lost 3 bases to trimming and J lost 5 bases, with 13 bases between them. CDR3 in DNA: TGTGCCAGCAGTGATATGCAGCTTCTCGAGACCCAGTACTTC. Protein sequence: CASSDMQLLETQYF.

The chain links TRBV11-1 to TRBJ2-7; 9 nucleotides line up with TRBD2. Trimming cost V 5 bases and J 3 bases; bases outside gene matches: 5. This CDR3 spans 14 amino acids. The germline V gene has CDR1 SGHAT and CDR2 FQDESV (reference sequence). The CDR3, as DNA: TGTGCCAGCAGCGCGAGCGGGGGGAACTACGAGCAGTACTTC. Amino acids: CASSASGGNYEQYF.

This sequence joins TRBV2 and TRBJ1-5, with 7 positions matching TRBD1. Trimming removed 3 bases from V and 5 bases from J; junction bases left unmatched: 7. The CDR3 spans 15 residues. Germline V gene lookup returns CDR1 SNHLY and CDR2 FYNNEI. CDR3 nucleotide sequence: TGTGCCAGCAGTGACCGACAGGGCCAGGATCAGCCCCAGCATTTT. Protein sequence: CASSDRQGQDQPQHF.

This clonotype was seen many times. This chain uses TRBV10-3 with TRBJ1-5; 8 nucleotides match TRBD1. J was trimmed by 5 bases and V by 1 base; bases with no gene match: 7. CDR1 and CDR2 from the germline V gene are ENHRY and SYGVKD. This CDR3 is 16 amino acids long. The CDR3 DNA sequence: TGTGCCATCAGTGAGTTATGGCAGGGGGCGGATCAGCCCCAGCATTTT. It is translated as CAISELWQGADQPQHF.